The 10 T cell receptor beta chains presented below share a single source sample, sequenced in a study of CD8+CD57+ T cells in acquired aplastic anemia (dated by TCRdb to between 2018 and 2020). Expansion of CD8+CD57+ cells had been shown by flow cytometry in the patients chosen for sequencing. Sequenced using an Illumina HiSeq 2000. Genomic DNA served as template for TCR beta VDJ combination and CDR3 sequence profiling. TCRdb reworked the public reads: Q25 trimming with fastp, MiXCR clone assembly, productive beta chains retained. Every CDR3 protein is listed once, alongside the most common genes and DNA of its rows. This sample gives 150,000 to 200,000 distinct CDR3 sequences in total; 40% to 50% of them show up just once. The leading ten clones occupy around 1% of the sample. The sequencing input was sorted CD4+, CD8+, or CD8+CD57+ T cells (not recorded which) from PBMCs. The receptors originated from a human donor with aplastic anemia.

This CDR3 is CSASNLGNYEQYF. CDR3 bases: TGCAGTGCCAGCAATCTAGGGAACTACGAGCAGTACTTC. This rearrangement joins TRBV20-1 to TRBJ2-7; D remains ambiguous. This CDR3 is 13 amino acids long. Trimming pared 6 bases from V and 3 bases from J, leaving 15 bases between. From germline, CDR1 is DFQATT and CDR2 SNEGSKA (reference sequence).

The sample holds many counts of this clonotype. The chain has TRBV6-5 and TRBJ2-5; tentative D call: TRBD2 (5 bases). This CDR3 contains 14 residues. V dropped 2 bases and J dropped 4 bases, with 11 bases sitting between them. CDR1 is MNHEY, CDR2 SVGAGI, per germline. The CDR3: CASSYDWRVETQYF. Written as DNA, the CDR3 is TGTGCCAGCAGTTACGACTGGCGGGTAGAGACCCAGTACTTC.

This chain connects TRBV4-3 to TRBJ1-1; 7 nucleotides align to TRBD1. The CDR3 has 16 amino acids. From germline, CDR1 is LGHNA and CDR2 YSLEER. V lost 2 bases, J lost 5 bases, and 11 bases stayed unmatched. The CDR3 here is CASSQPGQQFKTEAFF. The CDR3 nucleotides read TGCGCCAGCAGCCAACCGGGACAGCAGTTCAAGACTGAAGCTTTCTTT.

The rearrangement uses TRBV19 and TRBJ1-2; TRBD1 might be the D (5 bases). V was clipped by 5 bases and J by 6 bases, with 19 bases between them. The germline V gene encodes CDR1 LNHDA and CDR2 SQIVND (reference sequence). The CDR3 has 15 amino acids. The CDR3 DNA reads TGTGCCAGTAGTTCTAGACAGTCCCCGTTCAATGGCTACACCTTC. Translated: CASSSRQSPFNGYTF. Drawing the rest from reference TRBV19 and TRBJ1-2, the complete variable domain is DGGITQSPKYLFRKEGQNVTLSCEQNLNHDAMYWYRQDPGQGLRLIYYSQIVNDFQKGDIAEGYSVSREKKESFPLTVTSAQKNPTAFYLCASSSRQSPFNGYTFGSGTRLTVV.

V usage is TRBV7-6 and J usage is TRBJ2-7, with D unclear. CDR1 and CDR2 from the germline V gene are SGHVS and FNYEAQ. This CDR3 contains 13 residues. V was clipped by 1 base and J by 4 bases, with 8 bases between them. DNA of the CDR3: TGTGCCAGCAGCTTAGGAGGCGTTTACGAGCAGTACTTC. Protein sequence: CASSLGGVYEQYF. Together with reference TRBV7-6 and TRBJ2-7, the CDR3 gives the full variable domain: GAGVSQSPRYKVTKRGQDVALRCDPISGHVSLYWYRQALGQGPEFLTYFNYEAQQDKSGLPNDRFSAERPEGSISTLTIQRTEQRDSAMYRCASSLGGVYEQYFGPGTRLTVT.

About this clonotype: This may be a read error, as it is one base from a much larger clone. The chain links TRBV5-1 to TRBJ1-4; TRBD1 matches at 8 bases. Trimming removed 2 bases from V and 7 bases from J; junction bases left unmatched: 7. Germline CDR1 reads SGHRS; CDR2 reads YFSETQ. The CDR3 is 15 residues long. CDR3 amino acids: CASSLVDREGEKLFF. The DNA of the CDR3 is TGCGCCAGCAGCTTAGTGGACAGGGAGGGTGAAAAACTGTTTTTT.

This rearrangement joins TRBV6-5 to TRBJ1-1; D is possibly TRBD1 (5 bases). The CDR3 totals 14 residues. The ends were cut back, 2 bases at V and 4 bases at J, with 11 bases in the middle. Germline V CDR1 and CDR2: MNHEY, SVGAGI. Here the CDR3 DNA reads TGTGCCAGCAGTTACCCAGGGAGGGGCACTGAAGCTTTCTTT. Its translation: CASSYPGRGTEAFF.

This clonotype was seen at least ten times. The genes are TRBV7-3 and TRBJ2-1; TRBD2 aligns across 8 bases. The germline CDR1 and CDR2 sequences are SGHTA and FQGTGA. The V gene end was trimmed by 0 bases and the J gene end by 9 bases; junction bases not matched to a gene: 10. The CDR3 has 16 residues. CDR3 region: CASSLTRAGGLGEQFF. CDR3 DNA: TGTGCCAGCAGCTTAACTAGGGCGGGGGGTCTAGGTGAGCAGTTCTTC.

The chain is built from TRBV19 and TRBJ1-6; D uncertain. This CDR3 has 13 amino acids. CDR1 is LNHDA, CDR2 SQIVND, per germline (reference sequence). V gave up 3 bases and J gave up 8 bases, with 8 bases separating them. The CDR3 DNA sequence: TGTGCCAGTAGTATCTACTCCCATTCACCCCTCCACTTT. This encodes CASSIYSHSPLHF. The entire variable domain, with the rest obtained from reference TRBV19 and TRBJ1-6, is as follows: DGGITQSPKYLFRKEGQNVTLSCEQNLNHDAMYWYRQDPGQGLRLIYYSQIVNDFQKGDIAEGYSVSREKKESFPLTVTSAQKNPTAFYLCASSIYSHSPLHFGNGTRLTVT.

This clonotype has at least ten counts. The chain is built from TRBV7-2 and TRBJ1-5; the D is unclear. Germline assignment: CDR1 SGHTA and CDR2 FQGNSA. V lost 1 base and J lost 6, with 7 bases in between. The CDR3 has 13 amino acids. CDR3 in amino acids: CASSLEPTQPQHF. The CDR3, as DNA: TGTGCCAGCAGCTTAGAACCGACTCAGCCCCAGCATTTT.